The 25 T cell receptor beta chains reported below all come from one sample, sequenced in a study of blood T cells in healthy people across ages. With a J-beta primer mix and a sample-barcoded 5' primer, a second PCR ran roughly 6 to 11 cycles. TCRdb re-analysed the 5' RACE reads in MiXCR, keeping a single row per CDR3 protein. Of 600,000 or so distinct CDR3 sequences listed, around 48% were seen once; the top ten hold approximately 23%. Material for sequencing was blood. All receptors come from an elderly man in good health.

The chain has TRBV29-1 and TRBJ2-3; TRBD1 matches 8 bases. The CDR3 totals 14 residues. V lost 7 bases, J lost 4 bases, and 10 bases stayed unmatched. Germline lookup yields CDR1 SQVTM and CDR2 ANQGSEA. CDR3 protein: CSASTGAGADTQYF. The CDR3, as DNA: TGCAGCGCGTCGACAGGGGCTGGGGCAGATACGCAGTATTTT.

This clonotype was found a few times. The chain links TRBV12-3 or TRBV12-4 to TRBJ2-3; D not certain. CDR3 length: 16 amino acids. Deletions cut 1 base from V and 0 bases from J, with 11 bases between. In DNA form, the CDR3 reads TGTGCCAGCAGTTTAGACAGAAGACCTAGCACAGATACGCAGTATTTT. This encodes CASSLDRRPSTDTQYF.

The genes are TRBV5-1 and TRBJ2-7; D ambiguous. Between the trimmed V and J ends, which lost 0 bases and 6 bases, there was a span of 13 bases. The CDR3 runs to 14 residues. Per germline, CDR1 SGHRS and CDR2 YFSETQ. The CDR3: CASSLDPGLREQYF. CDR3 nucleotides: TGCGCCAGCAGCTTGGATCCGGGCCTGCGCGAGCAGTACTTC.

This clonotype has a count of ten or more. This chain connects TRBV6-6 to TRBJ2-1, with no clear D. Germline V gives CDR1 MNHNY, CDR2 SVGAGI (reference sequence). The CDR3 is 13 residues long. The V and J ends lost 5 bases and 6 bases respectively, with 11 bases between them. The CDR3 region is CASSQGILNEQFF. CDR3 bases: TGTGCCAGCAGTCAAGGAATCCTCAATGAGCAGTTCTTC.

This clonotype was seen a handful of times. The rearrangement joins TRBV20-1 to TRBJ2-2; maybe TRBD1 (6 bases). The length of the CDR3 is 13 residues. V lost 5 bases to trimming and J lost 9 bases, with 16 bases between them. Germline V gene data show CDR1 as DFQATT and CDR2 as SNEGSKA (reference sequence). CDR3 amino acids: CSASGQRSWELFF. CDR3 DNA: TGCAGTGCTTCGGGACAACGGTCGTGGGAGCTGTTTTTT.

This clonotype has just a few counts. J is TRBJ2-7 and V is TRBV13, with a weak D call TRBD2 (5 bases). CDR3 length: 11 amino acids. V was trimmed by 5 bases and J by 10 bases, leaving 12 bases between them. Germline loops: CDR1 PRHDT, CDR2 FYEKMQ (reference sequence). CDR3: CASSTGLTQYF. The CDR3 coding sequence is TGTGCCAGCAGCACCGGACTGACTCAGTACTTC.

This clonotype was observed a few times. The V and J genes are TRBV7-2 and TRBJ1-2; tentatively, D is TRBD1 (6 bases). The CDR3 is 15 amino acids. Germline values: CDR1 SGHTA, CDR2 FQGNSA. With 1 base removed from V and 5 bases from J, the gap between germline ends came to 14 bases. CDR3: CASSLVTGPAYGYTF. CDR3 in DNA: TGTGCCAGCAGCTTAGTTACAGGGCCCGCATATGGCTACACCTTC. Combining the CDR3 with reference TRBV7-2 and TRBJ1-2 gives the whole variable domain GAGVSQSPSNKVTEKGKDVELRCDPISGHTALYWYRQSLGQGLEFLIYFQGNSAPDKSGLPSDRFSAERTGGSVSTLTIQRTQQEDSAVYLCASSLVTGPAYGYTFGSGTRLTVV.

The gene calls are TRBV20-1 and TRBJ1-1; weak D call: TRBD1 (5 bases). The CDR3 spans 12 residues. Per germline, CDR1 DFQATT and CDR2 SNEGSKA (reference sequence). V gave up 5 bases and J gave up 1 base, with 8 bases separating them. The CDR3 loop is CSAFDRNTEAFF. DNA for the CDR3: TGCAGTGCTTTCGACAGGAACACTGAAGCTTTCTTT.

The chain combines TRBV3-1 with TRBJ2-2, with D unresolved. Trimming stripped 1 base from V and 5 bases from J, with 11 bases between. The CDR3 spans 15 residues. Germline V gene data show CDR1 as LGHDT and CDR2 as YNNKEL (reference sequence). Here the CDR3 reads CASSQGDARTGELFF. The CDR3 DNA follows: TGTGCCAGCAGCCAAGGTGACGCGCGGACCGGGGAGCTGTTTTTT.

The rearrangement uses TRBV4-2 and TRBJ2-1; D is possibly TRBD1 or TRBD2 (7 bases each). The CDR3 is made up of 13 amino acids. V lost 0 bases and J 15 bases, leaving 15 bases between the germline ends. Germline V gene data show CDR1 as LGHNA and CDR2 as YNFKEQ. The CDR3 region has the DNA TGTGCCAGCAGCCAAGAACCAGGGGGGGTATGGTTCTTC. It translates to CASSQEPGGVWFF.

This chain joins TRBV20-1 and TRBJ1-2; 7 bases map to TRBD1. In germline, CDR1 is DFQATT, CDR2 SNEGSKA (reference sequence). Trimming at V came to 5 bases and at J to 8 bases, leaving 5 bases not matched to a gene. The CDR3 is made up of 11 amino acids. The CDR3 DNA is TGCAGTGCTGCCAGGGGGTCGGGCTACACCTTC. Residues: CSAARGSGYTF.

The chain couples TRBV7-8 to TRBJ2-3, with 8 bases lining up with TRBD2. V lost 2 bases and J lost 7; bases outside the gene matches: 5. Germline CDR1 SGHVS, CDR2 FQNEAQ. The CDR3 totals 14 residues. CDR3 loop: CASSLRGGRYTQYF. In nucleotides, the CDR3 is TGTGCCAGCAGCTTACGGGGGGGCCGCTATACGCAGTATTTT.

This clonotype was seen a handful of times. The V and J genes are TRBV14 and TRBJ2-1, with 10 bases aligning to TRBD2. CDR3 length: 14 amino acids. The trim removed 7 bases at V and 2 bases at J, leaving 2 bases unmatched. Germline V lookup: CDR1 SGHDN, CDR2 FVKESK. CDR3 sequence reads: CASNGLAAYNEQFF. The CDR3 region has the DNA TGTGCCAGCAACGGACTAGCGGCCTACAATGAGCAGTTCTTC.

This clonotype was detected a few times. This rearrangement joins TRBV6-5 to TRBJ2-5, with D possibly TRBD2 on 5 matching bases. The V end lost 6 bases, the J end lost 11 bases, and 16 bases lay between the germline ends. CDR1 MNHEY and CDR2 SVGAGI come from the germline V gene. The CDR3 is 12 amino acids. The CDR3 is CASSRDEEEQYF. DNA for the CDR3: TGTGCCAGCAGCCGCGACGAGGAGGAGCAGTACTTC.

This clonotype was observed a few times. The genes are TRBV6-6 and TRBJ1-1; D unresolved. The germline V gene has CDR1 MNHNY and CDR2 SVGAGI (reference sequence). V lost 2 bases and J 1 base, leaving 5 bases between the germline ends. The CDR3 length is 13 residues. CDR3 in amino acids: CASSYEKNTEAFF. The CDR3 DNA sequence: TGTGCCAGCAGTTACGAGAAGAACACTGAAGCTTTCTTT.

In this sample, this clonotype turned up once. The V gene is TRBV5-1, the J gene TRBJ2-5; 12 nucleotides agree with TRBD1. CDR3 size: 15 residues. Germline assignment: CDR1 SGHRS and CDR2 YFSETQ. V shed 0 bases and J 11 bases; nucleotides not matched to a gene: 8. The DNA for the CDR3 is TGCGCCAGCAGCTTGGGGGACAGGGGGCAGAATGAGCAGTACTTC. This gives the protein CASSLGDRGQNEQYF.

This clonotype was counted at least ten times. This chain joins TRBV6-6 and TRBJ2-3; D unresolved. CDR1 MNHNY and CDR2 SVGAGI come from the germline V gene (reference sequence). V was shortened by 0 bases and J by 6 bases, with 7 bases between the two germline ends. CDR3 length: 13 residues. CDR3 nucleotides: TGTGCCAGCAGTTACTCGAGTGGGGATACGCAGTATTTT. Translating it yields CASSYSSGDTQYF.

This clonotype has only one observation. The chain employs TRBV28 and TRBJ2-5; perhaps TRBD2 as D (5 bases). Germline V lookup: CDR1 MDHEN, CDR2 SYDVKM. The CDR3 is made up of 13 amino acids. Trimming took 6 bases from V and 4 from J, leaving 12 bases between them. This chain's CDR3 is CASSRTAAETQYF. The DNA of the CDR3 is TGTGCCAGCAGCCGGACTGCGGCAGAGACCCAGTACTTC.

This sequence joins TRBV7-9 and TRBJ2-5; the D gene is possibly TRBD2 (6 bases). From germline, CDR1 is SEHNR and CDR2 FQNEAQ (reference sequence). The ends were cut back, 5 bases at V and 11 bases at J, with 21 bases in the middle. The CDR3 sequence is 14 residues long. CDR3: CASSLPGLLNEQYF. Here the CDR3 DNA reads TGTGCCAGCAGCCTCCCGGGACTTCTCAATGAGCAGTACTTC.

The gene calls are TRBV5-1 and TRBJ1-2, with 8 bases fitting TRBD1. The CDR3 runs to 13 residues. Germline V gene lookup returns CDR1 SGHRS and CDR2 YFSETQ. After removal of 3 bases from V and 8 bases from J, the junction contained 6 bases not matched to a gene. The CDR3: CASSYGQGEGYTF. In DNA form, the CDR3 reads TGCGCCAGCAGCTACGGACAGGGTGAAGGCTACACCTTC.

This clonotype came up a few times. CDR3 in DNA: TGTGCCAGCAGCTCATGGGAGACCCAGTACTTC. Translation: CASSSWETQYF. The rearrangement links TRBV7-9 to TRBJ2-5; D is unresolved. Trimming left V 4 bases short and J 5 bases short, with 5 bases between. The CDR3 spans 11 residues. Germline V CDR1 and CDR2: SEHNR, FQNEAQ (reference sequence).

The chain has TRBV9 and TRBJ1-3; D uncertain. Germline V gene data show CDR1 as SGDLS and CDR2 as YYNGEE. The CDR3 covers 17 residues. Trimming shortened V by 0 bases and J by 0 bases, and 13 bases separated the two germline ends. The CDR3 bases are TGTGCCAGCAGCGTAGGATCGGGCACAAACTCTGGAAACACCATATATTTT. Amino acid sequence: CASSVGSGTNSGNTIYF.

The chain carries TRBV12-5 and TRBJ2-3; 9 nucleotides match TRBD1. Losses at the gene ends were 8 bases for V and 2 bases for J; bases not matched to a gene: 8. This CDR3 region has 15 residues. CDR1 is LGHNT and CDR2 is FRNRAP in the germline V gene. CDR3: CASSPGQGNTDTQYF. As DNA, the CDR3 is TGTGCTAGTTCCCCTGGACAGGGGAACACAGATACGCAGTATTTT. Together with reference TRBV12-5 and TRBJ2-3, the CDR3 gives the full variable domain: DARVTQTPRHKVTEMGQEVTMRCQPILGHNTVFWYRQTMMQGLELLAYFRNRAPLDDSGMPKDRFSAEMPDATLATLKIQPSEPRDSAVYFCASSPGQGNTDTQYFGPGTRLTVL.

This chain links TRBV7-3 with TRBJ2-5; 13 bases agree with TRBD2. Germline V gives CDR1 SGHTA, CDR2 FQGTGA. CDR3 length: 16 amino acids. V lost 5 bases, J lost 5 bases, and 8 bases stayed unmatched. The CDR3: CASSPGTSGNVETQYF. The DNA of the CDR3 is TGTGCCAGCAGCCCAGGGACTAGCGGGAATGTGGAGACCCAGTACTTC.

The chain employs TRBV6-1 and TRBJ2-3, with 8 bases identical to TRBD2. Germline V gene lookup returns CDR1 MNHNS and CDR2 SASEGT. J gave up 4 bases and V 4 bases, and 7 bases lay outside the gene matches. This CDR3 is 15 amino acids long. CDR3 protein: CASSGEAGVSDTQYF. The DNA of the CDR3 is TGTGCCAGCAGTGGGGAAGCGGGGGTATCAGATACGCAGTATTTT.